One T cell receptor beta chain is described in this entry. Its antigen is still unknown. One junction end does not reproduce the germline sequence, and a read error may be involved. This CDR3 contains 14 residues. Germline lookup yields CDR1 LNHDA and CDR2 SQIVND (reference sequence). The time point is: patch test 2, 6 weeks after DPC sensitization. As for treatment: therapeutic diphenylcyclopropenone sensitization with weekly scalp DPC. The entry originates in a study of human T cells and chemical hapten exposure. Study-level information: Upper-back patch tests with 0.01% DPC were read at 6 days. Study-wide results and limits: It should be noted that donors had alopecia, so their immune response may differ from healthy people's.

TCRdb used MiXCR to reprocess the RACE reads, holding one entry per CDR3 protein. The sample carries 80,000 to 95,000 distinct CDR3 sequences, around 10% recorded once. This chain uses TRBV19 with TRBJ2-1, with D unclear. The TCR sequence derives from a man aged 40-55 years with alopecia areata. Some clones in this sample may be carry-over from other donors' samples. The material sequenced was whole blood, taken in connection with sensitization to the hapten diphenylcyclopropenone (DPC). The CDR3 region is CGSSPRAAVNEQFF. The CDR3 coding sequence is TGTGGCAGTAGTCCCCGGGCTGCCGTGAATGAGCAGTTCTTC.